The 6 T cell receptor beta chains listed next were all sequenced from one sample in a study of response to subunit inactivated influenza vaccine. TCRdb re-called the RT-PCR reads through MiXCR, storing one row per CDR3 protein. Among roughly 650,000 distinct CDR3 sequences, about 14% were seen once, and the ten largest hold approximately 7.6%. Sequenced here: PBMCs from blood, sampled around 15 days before vaccination. All receptors derive from a man between 45 and 60 years old who received an inactivated influenza vaccine.

This clonotype occurred many times. Here the CDR3 reads CASSLGTGVTDTQYF. The CDR3 nucleotides read TGTGCCAGCAGTTTAGGGACAGGGGTTACAGATACGCAGTATTTT. The rearrangement uses TRBV12-3 or TRBV12-4 and TRBJ2-3, with 9 nucleotides matching TRBD1. The CDR3 has 15 amino acids. V lost 1 base to trimming and J lost 3 bases; unmatched junction nucleotides: 2.

This clonotype was found a few times. This chain joins TRBV7-2 and TRBJ1-3; 7 bases map to TRBD1. The CDR3 totals 14 residues. Looked up from germline, CDR1 is SGHTA and CDR2 is FQGNSA. V gave up 0 bases and J gave up 4 bases; unmatched junction bases: 0. The CDR3 DNA sequence: TGTGCCAGCAGCTTAGCGACAGGGGGAAACACCATATATTTT. Translation: CASSLATGGNTIYF.

This clonotype has at least ten counts. The rearrangement links TRBV4-3 to TRBJ1-6, with no clear D. The V gene lost 0 bases and the J gene lost 6 bases, with 6 bases spanning the gap. Germline-derived CDR1 and CDR2 are LGHNA and YSLEER. CDR3 length: 14 residues. CDR3 protein: CASSQDRFNSPLHF. DNA of the CDR3: TGCGCCAGCAGCCAAGATAGGTTTAATTCACCCCTCCACTTT.

This clonotype was picked up a small number of times. The chain employs TRBV12-3 or TRBV12-4 and TRBJ1-2; D not resolved. Trimming cost V 6 bases and J 8 bases, with 22 bases left between them. This CDR3 is built from 15 residues. The CDR3 coding sequence is TGTGCCAGCAGCCTACCCACTCCCGGCCACTGCGGCTACACCTTC. Translation gives CASSLPTPGHCGYTF.

This clonotype was detected only a few times. The chain uses TRBV7-2 and TRBJ1-1, with no clear D. CDR1 is SGHTA and CDR2 is FQGNSA in the germline V gene. The CDR3 runs 13 residues. Deletions cut 4 bases from V and 3 bases from J, with 9 bases between. CDR3 sequence: CASSSSGYTEAFF. Here the CDR3 DNA reads TGTGCCAGCAGCTCTTCAGGATACACTGAAGCTTTCTTT.

The chain carries TRBV20-1 and TRBJ2-5; TRBD2 matches 7 bases. Looked up from germline, CDR1 is DFQATT and CDR2 is SNEGSKA (reference sequence). V lost 4 bases and J lost 2; bases outside the gene matches: 4. This CDR3 is 13 amino acids long. This chain's CDR3 is CSAKAGQQETQYF. In DNA, the CDR3 is TGCAGTGCTAAAGCGGGGCAGCAAGAGACCCAGTACTTC.